The 6 T cell receptor beta chains below come from one sample, sequenced in a study of T-cell reconstitution after alpha-beta-depleted transplantation in children. During its preparation, the TCRbeta library received unique molecular identifiers. TCRdb redid the calling of the PCR reads with MiXCR, one entry per CDR3 protein. The sample has 600,000 to 700,000 distinct CDR3 sequences; about an eighth are singletons. Sequences were derived from PBMCs, sampled before TCRalphabeta/CD19-depleted stem cell transplant. These receptors originate from a girl aged 2-10 years with congenital amegakaryocytic thrombocytopenia, due to receive a stem cell transplant.

This clonotype has more than one count but fewer than ten. The CDR3 DNA follows: TGCAGTGCTAGTGGGGACCCCGTGTGGAGCATTCAGTACTTC. This encodes CSASGDPVWSIQYF. This rearrangement joins TRBV20-1 to TRBJ2-4; D may correspond to TRBD1 or TRBD2 (5 bases each). The CDR3 covers 14 residues. The V gene's germline CDR1 is DFQATT and CDR2 SNEGSKA (reference sequence). Trimming took off 3 bases at V and 9 bases at J, with 18 bases between the two ends.

This chain links TRBV2 with TRBJ1-5; D remains unclear. Germline assignment: CDR1 SNHLY and CDR2 FYNNEI. V lost 6 bases and J lost 1, with 10 bases in between. This CDR3 is built from 14 residues. The chain's CDR3 is CASRATDSNQPQHF. DNA for the CDR3: TGTGCCAGCAGAGCTACTGACAGCAATCAGCCCCAGCATTTT.

This clonotype was found a few times. V usage is TRBV29-1 and J usage is TRBJ2-1, with D possibly TRBD2 on 5 matching bases. Trimming shortened V by 6 bases and J by 10 bases, and 16 bases separated the two germline ends. Germline V gives CDR1 SQVTM, CDR2 ANQGSEA. The CDR3 is 12 residues long. CDR3: CSVHRGAVEQFF. CDR3 coding DNA: TGCAGCGTGCACCGGGGAGCTGTGGAGCAGTTCTTC.

The sample holds many counts of this clonotype. The J gene is TRBJ2-1, the V gene TRBV6-5; 10 bases match TRBD2. Germline trimming cut 0 bases from V and 8 bases from J; bases unmatched to any gene: 4. The CDR3 length is 15 residues. Germline V gene lookup returns CDR1 MNHEY and CDR2 SVGAGI. The CDR3 nucleotides are TGTGCCAGCAGTTACTCGCCTAGCGGGAGCGATGAGCAGTTCTTC. Residues: CASSYSPSGSDEQFF.

CDR3 region: CASSLREGNTIYF. CDR3 coding DNA: TGTGCCAGCAGCCTCAGGGAGGGAAACACCATATATTTT. The chain uses TRBV7-9 and TRBJ1-3; D is possibly TRBD1 (5 bases). The CDR3 covers 13 residues. Germline CDR1 is SEHNR and CDR2 is FQNEAQ (reference sequence). The ends were cut back, 5 bases at V and 4 bases at J, with 9 bases in the middle.

This clonotype was seen ten or more times. The DNA of the CDR3 is TGCAGTGCTAGGGGGCCGGGACTAGCGGTCCGGAGGGACATTCAGTACTTC. This codes for CSARGPGLAVRRDIQYF. The rearrangement joins TRBV20-1 to TRBJ2-4; 11 nucleotides line up with TRBD2. V was pared by 3 bases and J by 8 bases, with 15 bases of the junction left unmatched. This CDR3 has 17 residues. Germline V lookup: CDR1 DFQATT, CDR2 SNEGSKA (reference sequence).